The 17 T cell receptor beta chains in this list originate from one sample, sequenced in a study of cytomegalovirus exposure and HLA in healthy donors. The PCR contained 60 Vbeta and 13 Jbeta primers. Here immunoSEQ multiplex PCR was the method, and the copy in TCRdb shows in-frame clones only, minus some. The table records some 160,000 clones, roughly 70% of them present only once. The sample consisted of PBMCs. Receptors originate from a woman between 18 and 29 years old in good health and CMV-seropositive.

This chain joins TRBV7-8 and TRBJ1-5; TRBD1 matches at 7 bases. CDR1 SGHVS and CDR2 FQNEAQ come from the germline V gene. There are 14 residues in the CDR3. Trimming at V came to 2 bases and at J to 6 bases, leaving 4 bases not matched to a gene. The CDR3 nucleotides read TGTGCCAGCAGCTTAAGACAGGGCACTCAGCCCCAGCATTTT. Translated, it gives CASSLRQGTQPQHF.

This clone has a handful of counts. The genes are TRBV27 and TRBJ2-3; 13 bases match TRBD2. The CDR3 has 19 residues. Germline V gene lookup returns CDR1 MNHEY and CDR2 SMNVEV (reference sequence). The trim removed 0 bases at V and 0 bases at J, leaving 6 bases unmatched. The CDR3 DNA sequence: TGTGCCAGCAGTTTATCAGCACTAGCGGGGGGGTTTAGCACAGATACGCAGTATTTT. Protein: CASSLSALAGGFSTDTQYF.

The chain is built from TRBV10-3 and TRBJ2-3; 8 nucleotides line up with TRBD2. Looked up from germline, CDR1 is ENHRY and CDR2 is SYGVKD. V trimming: 2 bases; J trimming: 5 bases; junction bases outside the gene matches: 9. This CDR3 has 16 residues. The CDR3 sequence: CAISEPGRGARDTQYF. Here the CDR3 DNA reads TGTGCCATCAGTGAGCCGGGGCGGGGGGCCAGAGATACGCAGTATTTT.

This clone was recorded once. The CDR3 spells CAWSSSMTSPYSNQPQHF. The CDR3 DNA reads as TGTGCCTGGAGTTCTTCGATGACAAGCCCCTATAGCAATCAGCCCCAGCATTTT. V usage is TRBV30 and J usage is TRBJ1-5; D gene ambiguous. The CDR3 totals 18 residues. The germline V gene has CDR1 GTSNPN and CDR2 SVGIG (reference sequence). Between the trimmed V and J ends, which lost 2 bases and 0 bases, there was a span of 20 bases.

The CDR3 protein is CASSFSDSYTEAFF. In DNA, the CDR3 is TGTGCCAGCAGCTTCTCGGACTCTTACACTGAAGCTTTCTTT. The chain recombines TRBV5-4 with TRBJ1-1; D ambiguous. The CDR3 extends over 14 amino acids. The germline gives CDR1 SGHNT, CDR2 YYREEE (reference sequence). Trimming pared 2 bases from V and 3 bases from J, leaving 11 bases between.

This chain links TRBV4-1 with TRBJ1-4; no firm D call. The germline V gene has CDR1 MGHRA and CDR2 YSYEKL. CDR3 length equals 13 residues. Trimming cost V 4 bases and J 8 bases, with 11 bases left between them. This CDR3 reads CASSLGVSEKLFF. For the CDR3, the DNA is TGCGCCAGCAGCCTGGGAGTTTCCGAAAAACTGTTTTTT.

The V call is TRBV7-9, the J call TRBJ2-5, with D possibly TRBD2 on 5 matching bases. The end of the DNA fits TRBJ2-7 better, so the J call may be wrong. This CDR3 is built from 13 residues. CDR1 is SEHNR and CDR2 is FQNEAQ in the germline V gene (reference sequence). CDR3 region: CASSYNGDYEQYF. In DNA form, the CDR3 reads TGTGCCAGCAGCTACAACGGGGACTACGAGCAGTACTTC.

V usage is TRBV30 and J usage is TRBJ2-5; D is possibly TRBD1 (5 bases). CDR3 length: 11 amino acids. The germline V and J ends were trimmed by 3 bases and 3 bases, with 5 bases remaining between them. Germline lookup yields CDR1 GTSNPN and CDR2 SVGIG (reference sequence). CDR3 nucleotide sequence: TGTGCCTGGAGGACAGAAGAGACCCAGTACTTC. Protein sequence: CAWRTEETQYF.

The chain carries TRBV4-3 and TRBJ1-1, with D possibly matching TRBD1 (5 bases). Trimming pared 2 bases from V and 2 bases from J, leaving 15 bases between. CDR1 LGHNA and CDR2 YSLEER come from the germline V gene. CDR3 size: 16 residues. CDR3 sequence: CASSQPRAGRNTEAFF. CDR3 bases: TGCGCCAGCAGCCAACCAAGGGCAGGGCGAAACACTGAAGCTTTCTTT.

V gene TRBV6-6 combines with J gene TRBJ2-5; no reliable D call. Germline CDR1 and CDR2: MNHNY and SVGAGI (reference sequence). The V and J ends lost 5 bases and 3 bases respectively, with 4 bases between them. This CDR3 contains 11 residues. The CDR3 region is CASSTEETQYF. In DNA, the CDR3 is TGTGCCAGCAGTACTGAAGAGACCCAGTACTTC.

The genes are TRBV9 and TRBJ1-1, with D perhaps matching TRBD1 (6 bases). V lost 3 bases to trimming and J lost 5 bases, with 11 bases between them. The CDR3 runs to 13 residues. Germline CDR1 SGDLS, CDR2 YYNGEE. The CDR3 coding sequence is TGTGCCAGCAGCGAGGGGGGGTTGACTGAAGCTTTCTTT. Protein product: CASSEGGLTEAFF.

The chain couples TRBV6-5 to TRBJ2-1, with 7 bases lining up with TRBD2. The CDR3 is made up of 14 amino acids. J was trimmed by 6 bases and V by 3 bases; bases with no gene match: 5. CDR1 is MNHEY, CDR2 SVGAGI, per germline. In nucleotides, the CDR3 is TGTGCCAGCAGTTATGAAGCGGGGTTCAATGAGCAGTTCTTC. Translated, it gives CASSYEAGFNEQFF.

In this sample, this clone turned up once. The rearrangement links TRBV6-5 to TRBJ2-7; the D gene is possibly TRBD2 (6 bases). Looked up from germline, CDR1 is MNHEY and CDR2 is SVGAGI. There are 16 residues in the CDR3. V lost 0 bases and J 1 base, leaving 13 bases between the germline ends. The CDR3 region is CASSYSSGAGSYEQYF. The CDR3 nucleotides read TGTGCCAGCAGTTACTCGAGTGGGGCGGGATCCTACGAGCAGTACTTC.

The rearrangement uses TRBV5-4 and TRBJ2-1; 8 nucleotides match TRBD2. This CDR3 has 14 residues. V lost 1 base and J lost 5; bases outside the gene matches: 2. Germline V gene data show CDR1 as SGHNT and CDR2 as YYREEE (reference sequence). CDR3 sequence (DNA): TGTGCCAGCAGCTTGACTAGCGGACACAATGAGCAGTTCTTC. Encoded protein: CASSLTSGHNEQFF.

The rearrangement joins TRBV7-2 to TRBJ2-3, with D perhaps matching TRBD1 (6 bases). Deletions cut 6 bases from V and 5 bases from J, with 15 bases between. Looked up from germline, CDR1 is SGHTA and CDR2 is FQGNSA. CDR3 length equals 14 residues. CDR3 coding DNA: TGTGCCAGCAGTCGAGGGACAAACGTAGATACGCAGTATTTT. This sequence encodes CASSRGTNVDTQYF.

This chain uses TRBV20-1 with TRBJ2-1, with D possibly being TRBD1 (6 bases). Per the germline V gene, CDR1 is DFQATT and CDR2 is SNEGSKA (reference sequence). The germline V and J ends were trimmed by 7 bases and 2 bases, with 6 bases remaining between them. The CDR3 sequence is 11 residues long. The DNA of the CDR3 is TGCAGTGGACAGGCCTACAATGAGCAGTTCTTC. This encodes CSGQAYNEQFF.

The chain employs TRBV6-6 and TRBJ2-4; D unresolved. Germline loops: CDR1 MNHNY, CDR2 SVGAGI (reference sequence). V was clipped by 2 bases and J by 6 bases, with 14 bases between them. The CDR3 is made up of 15 amino acids. CDR3 coding DNA: TGTGCCAGCAGTTACCTCTCCCAGGATCCAAACATTCAGTACTTC. Translated, it gives CASSYLSQDPNIQYF.